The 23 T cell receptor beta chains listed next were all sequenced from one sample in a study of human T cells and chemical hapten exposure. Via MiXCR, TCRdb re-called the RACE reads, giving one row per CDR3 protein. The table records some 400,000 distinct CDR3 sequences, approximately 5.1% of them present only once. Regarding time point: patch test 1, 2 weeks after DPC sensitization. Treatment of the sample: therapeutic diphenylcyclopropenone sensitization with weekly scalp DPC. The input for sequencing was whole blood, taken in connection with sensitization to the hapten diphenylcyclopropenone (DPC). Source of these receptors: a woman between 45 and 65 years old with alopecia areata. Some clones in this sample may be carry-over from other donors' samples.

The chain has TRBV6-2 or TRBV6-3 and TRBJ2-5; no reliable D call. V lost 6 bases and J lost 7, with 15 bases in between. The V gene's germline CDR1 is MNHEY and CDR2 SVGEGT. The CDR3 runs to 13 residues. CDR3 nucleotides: TGTGCCAGCAGCTTCGACCCGCCTAGGACCCAGTACTTC. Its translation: CASSFDPPRTQYF.

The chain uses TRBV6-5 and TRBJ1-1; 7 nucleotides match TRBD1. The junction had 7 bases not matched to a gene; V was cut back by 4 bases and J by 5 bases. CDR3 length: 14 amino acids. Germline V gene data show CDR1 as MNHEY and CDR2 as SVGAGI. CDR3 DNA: TGTGCCAGCAGTTTATCCCGGGACAGTACTGAAGCTTTCTTT. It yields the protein CASSLSRDSTEAFF.

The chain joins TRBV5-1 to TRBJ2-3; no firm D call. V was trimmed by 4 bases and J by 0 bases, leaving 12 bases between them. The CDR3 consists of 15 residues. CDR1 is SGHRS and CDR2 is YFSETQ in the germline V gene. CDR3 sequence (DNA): TGCGCCAGCAGCCTGATTACACCTAGCACAGATACGCAGTATTTT. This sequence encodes CASSLITPSTDTQYF.

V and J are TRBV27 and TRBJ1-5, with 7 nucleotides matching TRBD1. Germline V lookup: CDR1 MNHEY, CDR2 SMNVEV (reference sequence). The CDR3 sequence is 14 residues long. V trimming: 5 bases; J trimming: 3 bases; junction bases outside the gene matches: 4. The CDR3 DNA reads TGTGCCAGCAGTATCGGACAGGCCAATCAGCCCCAGCATTTT. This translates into CASSIGQANQPQHF.

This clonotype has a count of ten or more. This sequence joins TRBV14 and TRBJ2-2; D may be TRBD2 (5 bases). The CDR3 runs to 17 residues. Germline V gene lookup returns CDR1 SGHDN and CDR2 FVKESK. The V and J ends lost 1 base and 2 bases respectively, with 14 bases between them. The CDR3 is CASSQVFRLRNTGELFF. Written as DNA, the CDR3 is TGTGCCAGCAGCCAAGTATTCCGACTACGAAACACCGGGGAGCTGTTTTTT. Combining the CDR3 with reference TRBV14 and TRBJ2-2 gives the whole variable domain EAGVTQFPSHSVIEKGQTVTLRCDPISGHDNLYWYRRVMGKEIKFLLHFVKESKQDESGMPNNRFLAERTGGTYSTLKVQPAELEDSGVYFCASSQVFRLRNTGELFFGEGSRLTVL.

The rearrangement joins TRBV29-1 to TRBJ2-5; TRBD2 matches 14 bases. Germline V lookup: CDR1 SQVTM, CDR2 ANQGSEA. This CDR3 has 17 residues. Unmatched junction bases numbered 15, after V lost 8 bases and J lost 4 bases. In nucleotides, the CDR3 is TGCAGCATTGGAGGCCTGGATGGGACTAGCGGGAGAGAGACCCAGTACTTC. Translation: CSIGGLDGTSGRETQYF.

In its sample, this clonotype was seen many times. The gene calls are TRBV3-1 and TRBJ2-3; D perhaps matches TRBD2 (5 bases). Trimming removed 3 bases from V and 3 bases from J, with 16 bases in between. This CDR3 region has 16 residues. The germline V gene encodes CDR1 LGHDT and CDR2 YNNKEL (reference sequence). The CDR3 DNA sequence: TGTGCCAGCAGCCACGGTAGACTATCCGGGACAGATACGCAGTATTTT. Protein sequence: CASSHGRLSGTDTQYF.

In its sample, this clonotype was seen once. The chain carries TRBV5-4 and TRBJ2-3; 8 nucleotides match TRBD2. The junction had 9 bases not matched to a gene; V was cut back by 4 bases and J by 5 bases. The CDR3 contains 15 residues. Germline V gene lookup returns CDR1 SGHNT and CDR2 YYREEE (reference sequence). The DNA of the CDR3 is TGTGCCAGCAGCCCGAGGAGCGGGAGAAGAGATACGCAGTATTTT. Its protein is CASSPRSGRRDTQYF.

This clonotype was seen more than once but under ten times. The CDR3 protein is CASSITGDTSGANVLTF. The DNA of the CDR3 is TGTGCCAGCAGCATAACAGGGGACACCTCTGGGGCCAACGTCCTGACTTTC. This chain uses TRBV7-2 with TRBJ2-6; 7 bases are a match to TRBD1. Trimming removed 5 bases from V and 0 bases from J; junction bases left unmatched: 7. Germline V gene data show CDR1 as SGHTA and CDR2 as FQGNSA. The CDR3 runs 17 residues.

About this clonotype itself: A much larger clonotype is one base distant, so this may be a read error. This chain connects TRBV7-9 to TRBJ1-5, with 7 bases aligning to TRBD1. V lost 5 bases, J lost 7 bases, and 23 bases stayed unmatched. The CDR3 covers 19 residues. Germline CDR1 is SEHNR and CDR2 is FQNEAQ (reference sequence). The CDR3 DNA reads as TGTGCCAGCAGCGCCGGGACAGAAGTCGTAACTCGTTTCAAACAGCCCCAGCATTTT. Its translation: CASSAGTEVVTRFKQPQHF.

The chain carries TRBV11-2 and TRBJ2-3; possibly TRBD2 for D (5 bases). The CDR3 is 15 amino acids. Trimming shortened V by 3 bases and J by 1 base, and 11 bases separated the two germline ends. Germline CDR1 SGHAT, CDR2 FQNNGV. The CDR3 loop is CASSFGVRGTDTQYF. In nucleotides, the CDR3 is TGTGCCAGCAGCTTTGGCGTGAGGGGCACAGATACGCAGTATTTT.

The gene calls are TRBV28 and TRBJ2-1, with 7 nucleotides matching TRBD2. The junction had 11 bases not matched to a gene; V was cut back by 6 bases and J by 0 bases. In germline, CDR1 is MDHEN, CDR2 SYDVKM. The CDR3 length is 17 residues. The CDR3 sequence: CASSSGGERASYNEQFF. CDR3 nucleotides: TGTGCCAGCAGCTCTGGGGGGGAGCGAGCCTCCTACAATGAGCAGTTCTTC.

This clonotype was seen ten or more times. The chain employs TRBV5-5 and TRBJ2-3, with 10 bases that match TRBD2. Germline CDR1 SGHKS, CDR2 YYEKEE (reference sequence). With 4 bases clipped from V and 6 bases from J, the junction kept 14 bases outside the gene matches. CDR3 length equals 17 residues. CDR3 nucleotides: TGTGCCAGCAGCGGATTAGCGGGAGGCCTTTCGTCGGATACGCAGTATTTT. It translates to CASSGLAGGLSSDTQYF.

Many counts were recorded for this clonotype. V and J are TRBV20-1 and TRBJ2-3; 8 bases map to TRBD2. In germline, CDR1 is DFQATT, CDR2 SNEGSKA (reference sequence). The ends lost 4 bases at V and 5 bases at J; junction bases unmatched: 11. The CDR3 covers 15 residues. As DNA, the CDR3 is TGCAGTGCTACTCGGAGCGGGAGTAACGAAGATACGCAGTATTTT. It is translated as CSATRSGSNEDTQYF.

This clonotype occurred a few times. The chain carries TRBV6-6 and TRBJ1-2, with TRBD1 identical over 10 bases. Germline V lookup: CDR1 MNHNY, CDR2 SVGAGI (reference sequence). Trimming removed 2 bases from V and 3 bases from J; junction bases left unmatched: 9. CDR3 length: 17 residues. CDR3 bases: TGTGCCAGCAGTTACGCCAGGGACAGGGGATACGACTATGGCTACACCTTC. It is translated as CASSYARDRGYDYGYTF.

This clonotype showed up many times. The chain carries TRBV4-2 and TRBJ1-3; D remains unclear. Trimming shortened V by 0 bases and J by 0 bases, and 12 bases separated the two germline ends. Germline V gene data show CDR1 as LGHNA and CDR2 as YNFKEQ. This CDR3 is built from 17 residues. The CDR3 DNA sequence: TGTGCCAGCAGCCAAGATGTGAACCGACTCTCTGGAAACACCATATATTTT. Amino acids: CASSQDVNRLSGNTIYF.

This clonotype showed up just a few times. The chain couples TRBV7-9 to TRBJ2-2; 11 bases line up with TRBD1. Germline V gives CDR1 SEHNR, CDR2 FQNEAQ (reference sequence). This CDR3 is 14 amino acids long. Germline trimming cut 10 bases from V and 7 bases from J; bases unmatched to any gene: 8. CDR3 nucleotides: TGTGCCAACCGCGGGACAGGGGGTAACGGGGAGCTGTTTTTT. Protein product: CANRGTGGNGELFF. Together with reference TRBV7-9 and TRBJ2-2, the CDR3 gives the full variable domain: DTGVSQNPRHKITKRGQNVTFRCDPISEHNRLYWYRQTLGQGPEFLTYFQNEAQLEKSRLLSDRFSAERPKGSFSTLEIQRTEQGDSAMYLCANRGTGGNGELFFGEGSRLTVL.

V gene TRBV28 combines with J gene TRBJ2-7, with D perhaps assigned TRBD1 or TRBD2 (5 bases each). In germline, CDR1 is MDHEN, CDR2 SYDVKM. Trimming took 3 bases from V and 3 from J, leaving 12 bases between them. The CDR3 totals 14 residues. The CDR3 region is CASSFRGRDYEQYF. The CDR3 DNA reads TGTGCCAGCAGTTTTCGGGGACGGGACTACGAGCAGTACTTC.

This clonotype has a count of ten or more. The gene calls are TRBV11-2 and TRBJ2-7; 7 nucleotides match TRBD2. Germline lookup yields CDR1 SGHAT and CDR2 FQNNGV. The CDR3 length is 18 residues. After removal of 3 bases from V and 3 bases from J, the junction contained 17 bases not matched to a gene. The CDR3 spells CASSFVPGAGGRSYEQYF. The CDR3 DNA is TGTGCCAGCAGCTTCGTCCCAGGAGCGGGCGGGAGAAGCTACGAGCAGTACTTC.

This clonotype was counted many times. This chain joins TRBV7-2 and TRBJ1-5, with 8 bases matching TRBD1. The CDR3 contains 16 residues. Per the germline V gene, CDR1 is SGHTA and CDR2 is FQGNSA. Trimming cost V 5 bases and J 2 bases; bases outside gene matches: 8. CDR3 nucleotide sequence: TGTGCCAGCAGCCCAGAGACAGGGGTCGGCAATCAGCCCCAGCATTTT. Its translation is CASSPETGVGNQPQHF. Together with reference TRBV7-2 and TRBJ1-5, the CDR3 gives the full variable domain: GAGVSQSPSNKVTEKGKDVELRCDPISGHTALYWYRQSLGQGLEFLIYFQGNSAPDKSGLPSDRFSAERTGGSVSTLTIQRTQQEDSAVYLCASSPETGVGNQPQHFGDGTRLSIL.

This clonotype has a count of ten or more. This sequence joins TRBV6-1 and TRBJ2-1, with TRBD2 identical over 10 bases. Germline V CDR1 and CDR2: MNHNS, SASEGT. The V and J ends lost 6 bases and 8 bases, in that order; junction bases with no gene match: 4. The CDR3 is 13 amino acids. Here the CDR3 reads CASRAGGPDEQFF. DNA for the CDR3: TGTGCCAGCAGAGCGGGGGGGCCCGATGAGCAGTTCTTC.

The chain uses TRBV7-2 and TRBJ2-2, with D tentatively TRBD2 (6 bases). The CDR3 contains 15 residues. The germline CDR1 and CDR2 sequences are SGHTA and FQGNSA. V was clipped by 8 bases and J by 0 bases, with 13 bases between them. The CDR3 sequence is CASSRLGANTGELFF. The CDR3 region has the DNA TGTGCCAGCTCTCGACTAGGGGCGAACACCGGGGAGCTGTTTTTT. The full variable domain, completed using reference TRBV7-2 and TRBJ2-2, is GAGVSQSPSNKVTEKGKDVELRCDPISGHTALYWYRQSLGQGLEFLIYFQGNSAPDKSGLPSDRFSAERTGGSVSTLTIQRTQQEDSAVYLCASSRLGANTGELFFGEGSRLTVL.

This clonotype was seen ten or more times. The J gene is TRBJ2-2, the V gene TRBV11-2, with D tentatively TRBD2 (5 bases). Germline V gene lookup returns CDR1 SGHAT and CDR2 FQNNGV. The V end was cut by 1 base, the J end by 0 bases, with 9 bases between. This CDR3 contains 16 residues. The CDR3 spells CASSLGVGTNTGELFF. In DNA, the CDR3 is TGTGCCAGCAGCTTAGGAGTCGGGACGAACACCGGGGAGCTGTTTTTT. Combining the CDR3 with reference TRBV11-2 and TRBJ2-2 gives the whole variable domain EAGVAQSPRYKIIEKRQSVAFWCNPISGHATLYWYQQILGQGPKLLIQFQNNGVVDDSQLPKDRFSAERLKGVDSTLKIQPAKLEDSAVYLCASSLGVGTNTGELFFGEGSRLTVL.